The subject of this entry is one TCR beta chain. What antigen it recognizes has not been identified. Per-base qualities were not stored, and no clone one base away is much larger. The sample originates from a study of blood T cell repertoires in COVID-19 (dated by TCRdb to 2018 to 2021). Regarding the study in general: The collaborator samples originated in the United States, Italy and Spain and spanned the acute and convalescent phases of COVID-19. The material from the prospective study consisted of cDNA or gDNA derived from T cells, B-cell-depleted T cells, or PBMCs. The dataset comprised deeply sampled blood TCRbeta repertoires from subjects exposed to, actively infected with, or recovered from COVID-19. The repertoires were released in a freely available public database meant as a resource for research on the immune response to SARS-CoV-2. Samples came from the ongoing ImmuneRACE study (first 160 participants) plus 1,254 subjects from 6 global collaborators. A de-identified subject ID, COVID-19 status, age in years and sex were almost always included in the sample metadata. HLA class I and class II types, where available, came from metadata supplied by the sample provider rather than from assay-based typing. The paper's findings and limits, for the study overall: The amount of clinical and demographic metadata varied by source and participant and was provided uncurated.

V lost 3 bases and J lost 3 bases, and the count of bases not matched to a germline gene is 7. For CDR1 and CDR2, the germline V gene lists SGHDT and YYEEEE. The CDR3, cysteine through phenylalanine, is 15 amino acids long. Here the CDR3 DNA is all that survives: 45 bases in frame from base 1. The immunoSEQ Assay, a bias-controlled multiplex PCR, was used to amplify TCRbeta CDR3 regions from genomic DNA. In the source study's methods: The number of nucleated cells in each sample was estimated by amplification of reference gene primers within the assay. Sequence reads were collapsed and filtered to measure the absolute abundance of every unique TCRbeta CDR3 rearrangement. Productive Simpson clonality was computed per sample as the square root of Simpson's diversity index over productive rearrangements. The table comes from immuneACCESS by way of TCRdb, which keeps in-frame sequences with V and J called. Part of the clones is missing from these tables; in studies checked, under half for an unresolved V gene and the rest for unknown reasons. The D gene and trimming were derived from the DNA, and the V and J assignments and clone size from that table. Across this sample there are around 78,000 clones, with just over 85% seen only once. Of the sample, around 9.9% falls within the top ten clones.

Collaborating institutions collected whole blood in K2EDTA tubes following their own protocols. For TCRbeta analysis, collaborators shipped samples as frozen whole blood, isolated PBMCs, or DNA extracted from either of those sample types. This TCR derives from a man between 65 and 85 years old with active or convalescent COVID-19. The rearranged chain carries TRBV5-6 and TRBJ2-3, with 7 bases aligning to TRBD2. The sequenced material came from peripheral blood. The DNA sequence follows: TGTGCCAGCAGCTCGAGCGGGACGGGTACAGATACGCAGTATTTT. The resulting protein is CASSSSGTGTDTQYF.